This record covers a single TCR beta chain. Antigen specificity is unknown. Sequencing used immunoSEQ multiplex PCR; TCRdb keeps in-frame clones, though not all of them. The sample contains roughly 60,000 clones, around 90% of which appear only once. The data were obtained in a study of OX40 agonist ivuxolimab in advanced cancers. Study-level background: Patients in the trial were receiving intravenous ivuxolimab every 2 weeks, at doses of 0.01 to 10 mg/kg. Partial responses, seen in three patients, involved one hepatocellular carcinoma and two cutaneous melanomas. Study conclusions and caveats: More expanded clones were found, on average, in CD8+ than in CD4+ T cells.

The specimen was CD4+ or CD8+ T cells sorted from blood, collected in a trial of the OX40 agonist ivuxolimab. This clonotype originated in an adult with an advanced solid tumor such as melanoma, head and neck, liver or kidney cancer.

The chain's CDR3 is CASSHSIGTGASTDTQYF. CDR3 nucleotide sequence: TGTGCCAGCAGCCACTCTATAGGGACAGGGGCTAGCACAGATACGCAGTATTTT. The chain has TRBV4-2 and TRBJ2-3; 10 bases are a match to TRBD1. Germline loops: CDR1 LGHNA, CDR2 YNFKEQ. CDR3 length: 18 residues. The junction had 9 bases not matched to a gene; V was cut back by 3 bases and J by 0 bases.